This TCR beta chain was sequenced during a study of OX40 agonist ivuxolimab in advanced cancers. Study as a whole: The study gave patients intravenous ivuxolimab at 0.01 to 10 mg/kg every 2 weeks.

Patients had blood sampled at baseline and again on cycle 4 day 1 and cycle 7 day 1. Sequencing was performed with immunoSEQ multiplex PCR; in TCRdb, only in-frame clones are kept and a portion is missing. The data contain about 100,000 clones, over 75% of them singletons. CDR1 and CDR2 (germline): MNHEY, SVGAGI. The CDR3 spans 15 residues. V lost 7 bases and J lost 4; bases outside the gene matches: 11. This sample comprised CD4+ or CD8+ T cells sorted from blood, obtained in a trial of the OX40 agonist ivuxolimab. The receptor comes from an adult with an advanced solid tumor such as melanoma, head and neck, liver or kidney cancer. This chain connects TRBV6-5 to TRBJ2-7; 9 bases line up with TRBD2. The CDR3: CASTRVAGVKYEQYF. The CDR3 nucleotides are TGTGCCAGCACCAGAGTAGCGGGAGTAAAATACGAGCAGTACTTC.